Listed below are T cell receptor beta chains from one sample, sequenced in a study of radiotherapy plus CTLA-4 blockade in lung cancer. Assay: immunoSEQ multiplex PCR; the TCRdb copy retains only in-frame clones and omits some. The table lists 40,000 or so clones, 65% to 90% of them singletons, with about 20% in the top ten. The sample here was peripheral blood, taken from a patient treated with radiotherapy plus ipilimumab. These receptors all stem from a human donor with non-small cell lung cancer whose response to radiotherapy plus ipilimumab could not be evaluated. Both conserved end residues are part of each CDR3. The D gene is left open where the match is weak. For some rows the clone size is stated as once, few or many, or as a class when expanded; others skip it.

TRBJ2-5 | - | - | TRBV7-6 | CASSSLTGYQETQYF | TGTGCCAGCAGCTCCCTTACAGGGTACCAAGAGACCCAGTACTTC
TRBJ2-7 | TRBD2 | - | TRBV6-5 | CASSSGTSGRRKYF | TGTGCCAGCAGTTCGGGGACTAGCGGGCGTAGAAAGTACTTC
TRBJ1-2 | - | few | TRBV4-1 | CASSQEGAPGRYTF | TGCGCCAGCAGCCAAGAGGGGGCTCCCGGTCGCTACACCTTC
TRBJ2-2 | TRBD2 | - | TRBV4-2 | CASSQEAGEGTGELFF | TGTGCCAGCAGCCAAGAAGCGGGGGAGGGTACCGGGGAGCTGTTTTTT
TRBJ2-1 | TRBD2 | - | TRBV28 | CASSPAGTSGNNEQFF | TGTGCCAGCAGCCCAGCCGGGACTAGCGGGAACAATGAGCAGTTCTTC
TRBJ2-3 | - | - | TRBV9 | CASSPDGSGAYTDTQYF | TGTGCCAGCAGCCCCGATGGGAGCGGAGCTTACACAGATACGCAGTATTTT
TRBJ2-1 | TRBD1 | - | TRBV4-3 | CASSQDPGTGGASSYNEQFF | TGCGCCAGCAGCCAAGATCCGGGGACAGGGGGCGCCTCGTCCTACAATGAGCAGTTCTTC
TRBJ2-2 | TRBD1 | - | TRBV28 | CASSPLSDRTRTGELFF | TGTGCCAGCAGTCCCCTGTCGGACAGGACCCGCACCGGGGAGCTGTTTTTT
TRBJ2-7 | - | - | TRBV6-5 | CASSYSPQSEQYF | TGTGCCAGCAGTTACTCGCCACAGAGCGAGCAGTACTTC
TRBJ2-2 | TRBD1 | - | TRBV25-1 | CASFGQGLNTGELFF | TGTGCCAGCTTTGGACAGGGCTTAAACACCGGGGAGCTGTTTTTT
TRBJ1-2 | TRBD1 | - | TRBV5-1 | CASSAGQGHNYGYTF | TGCGCCAGCAGCGCGGGACAGGGTCATAACTATGGCTACACCTTC
TRBJ1-5 | TRBD1 | - | TRBV28 | CASSPPGQGNQPQHF | TGTGCCAGCAGCCCTCCGGGACAGGGGAATCAGCCCCAGCATTTT
TRBJ1-4 | - | - | TRBV4-1 | CASSQDAGVREKLFF | TGCGCCAGCAGCCAAGATGCCGGGGTTCGGGAAAAACTGTTTTTT
TRBJ1-1 | TRBD1 | - | TRBV7-9 | CASKQGANTEAFF | TGTGCCAGCAAGCAGGGGGCGAACACTGAAGCTTTCTTT
TRBJ1-5 | - | medium-sized | TRBV5-1 | CASSLTESGPQHF | TGCGCCAGCAGCTTAACGGAATCAGGGCCCCAGCATTTT
TRBJ2-7 | - | - | TRBV28 | CASSSPRSGYEQYF | TGTGCCAGCAGTTCCCCACGGTCGGGCTACGAGCAGTACTTC
TRBJ2-3 | - | - | TRBV5-4 | CASSSPTRTVTDTQYF | TGTGCCAGCAGCTCGCCGACTAGAACCGTCACAGATACGCAGTATTTT
TRBJ1-6 | TRBD1 | - | TRBV7-2 | CASSTYTGDSPLHF | TGTGCCAGCAGCACCTACACAGGGGATTCACCCCTCCACTTT
TRBJ1-1 | - | once | TRBV11-2 | CASSLAYTEAFF | TGTGCCAGCAGCCTCGCGTACACTGAAGCTTTCTTT
TRBJ2-7 | TRBD1 | - | TRBV4-3 | CASSQGTGQVYEQYF | TGCGCCAGCAGCCAAGGAACGGGACAGGTCTACGAGCAGTACTTC
TRBJ2-7 | TRBD2 | - | TRBV5-1 | CASSLASGGANEQYF | TGCGCCAGCAGCTTGGCTAGCGGGGGGGCGAACGAGCAGTACTTC
TRBJ2-1 | TRBD2 | - | TRBV29-1 | CSMGGLAGDYNEQFF | TGCAGCATGGGGGGACTAGCGGGCGATTACAATGAGCAGTTCTTC
TRBJ2-5 | TRBD1 | few | TRBV15 | CATSTDRGLGETQYF | TGTGCCACCAGCACAGACAGGGGGCTTGGGGAGACCCAGTACTTC
TRBJ2-1 | TRBD2 | few | TRBV12-5 | CASGLGSGTYNEQFF | TGTGCTAGTGGTTTGGGGAGCGGGACTTACAATGAGCAGTTCTTC
TRBJ1-5 | - | - | TRBV28 | CASSSFTGPHQPQHF | TGTGCCAGCAGTTCATTCACAGGGCCCCATCAGCCCCAGCATTTT
TRBJ2-7 | TRBD2 | - | TRBV10-2 | CASSESARRRGWAAYEQYF | TGCGCCAGCAGTGAGTCAGCGCGGCGGCGGGGGTGGGCCGCCTACGAGCAGTACTTC
TRBJ2-5 | - | once | TRBV10-3 | CAISVEGQQTQYF | TGTGCCATCAGTGTGGAGGGCCAGCAGACCCAGTACTTC
TRBJ1-3 | TRBD1 | few | TRBV6-1 | CAITIDREYGNTIYF | TGTGCCATCACTATTGACAGGGAATACGGAAACACCATATATTTT
TRBJ2-2 | TRBD1 | - | TRBV9 | CASSGPGQGWTGELFF | TGTGCCAGCAGCGGACCGGGACAGGGGTGGACCGGGGAGCTGTTTTTT
TRBJ2-1 | TRBD1 | - | TRBV5-1 | CASRRQGSYNEQFF | TGCGCCAGCAGGCGACAGGGGTCTTACAATGAGCAGTTCTTC
TRBJ2-3 | - | - | TRBV7-2 | CASSPYTAVIDTQYF | TGTGCCAGCAGCCCTTACACAGCGGTTATAGATACGCAGTATTTT
TRBJ2-7 | - | - | TRBV15 | CATSRDLLQGYEQYF | TGTGCCACCAGCAGAGATCTACTACAGGGATACGAGCAGTACTTC
TRBJ2-6 | - | - | TRBV18 | CASSLGIDLTSSGANVLTF | TGTGCCAGCTCACTAGGGATAGACCTAACTAGCTCTGGGGCCAACGTCCTGACTTTC
TRBJ2-5 | TRBD1 | - | TRBV7-6 | CASSLGQGSSETQYF | TGTGCCAGCAGCCTAGGACAGGGAAGTAGCGAGACCCAGTACTTC
TRBJ2-3 | TRBD2 | - | TRBV29-1 | CSVEGWEGTDTQYF | TGCAGCGTTGAAGGGTGGGAGGGGACAGATACGCAGTATTTT
TRBJ2-2 | TRBD1 | once | TRBV27 | CASSFQGQGPGELFF | TGTGCCAGCAGTTTCCAAGGACAGGGACCCGGGGAGCTGTTTTTT
TRBJ2-7 | TRBD2 | - | TRBV5-1 | CASSSLLPGLGVSEQYF | TGCGCCAGCAGCTCGCTTTTGCCGGGACTAGGAGTTTCCGAGCAGTACTTC
TRBJ1-1 | - | - | TRBV5-6 | CVSSSRGAMNTEAFF | TGTGTCAGCAGCTCCCGGGGGGCGATGAACACTGAAGCTTTCTTT
TRBJ2-1 | TRBD2 | - | TRBV19 | CASSMGLAGVNEQFF | TGTGCCAGTAGTATGGGGCTAGCGGGAGTCAATGAGCAGTTCTTC
TRBJ2-7 | - | - | TRBV7-9 | CASSLVLPEQYF | TGTGCCAGCAGCTTAGTACTGCCCGAGCAGTACTTC